This TCR beta chain was obtained from a study of T cells in Graves' hyperthyroidism and ophthalmopathy. General study findings and limits: A 13 V-J signature model discriminated ophthalmopathy versus stable hyperthyroidism. Most thyroid clonotypes with frequency above 0.001 were detected in blood.

The length of the CDR3 is 19 residues. V lost 3 bases to trimming and J lost 3 bases; unmatched junction nucleotides: 18. CDR1 is MDHEN, CDR2 SYDVKM, per germline. The study based diagnoses on clinical symptoms, serum thyroxine and TRAb, thyroid ultrasound and orbital computed tomography. Fresh peripheral blood, more than 9 ml, yielded the PBMCs. Regions amplified from RNA transcripts were the TCR beta CDR3 regions. Researchers ran a first-round RT-PCR on the TCR CDR3 using the HTBI primer set. TCRdb re-called the multiplex PCR reads through MiXCR, storing one row per CDR3 protein. The sample holds 300,000 to 450,000 distinct CDR3 sequences; more than 14% are singletons and the top ten take less than 20%. This clonotype has a count of ten or more. What it binds is unknown.

The clonotype comes from a young woman with Graves' ophthalmopathy. The sequencing input was blood. This chain joins TRBV28 and TRBJ2-7, with 9 bases lining up with TRBD1. The CDR3 nucleotides read TGTGCCAGCAGTTTGGACAGGGGCGTGAGCTTATATGATCGCTACGAGCAGTACTTC. It yields the protein CASSLDRGVSLYDRYEQYF.